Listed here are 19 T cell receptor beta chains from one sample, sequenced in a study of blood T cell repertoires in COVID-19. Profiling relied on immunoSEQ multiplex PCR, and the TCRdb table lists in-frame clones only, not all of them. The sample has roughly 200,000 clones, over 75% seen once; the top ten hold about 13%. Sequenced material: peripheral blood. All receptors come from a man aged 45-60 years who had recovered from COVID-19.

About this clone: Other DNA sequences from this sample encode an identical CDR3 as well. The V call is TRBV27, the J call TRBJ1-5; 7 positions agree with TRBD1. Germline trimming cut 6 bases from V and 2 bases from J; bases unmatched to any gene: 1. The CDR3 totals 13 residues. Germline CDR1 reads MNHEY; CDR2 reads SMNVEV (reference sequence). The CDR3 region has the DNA TGTGCCAGCAGAGGGACAGGCAATCAGCCCCAGCATTTT. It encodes CASRGTGNQPQHF.

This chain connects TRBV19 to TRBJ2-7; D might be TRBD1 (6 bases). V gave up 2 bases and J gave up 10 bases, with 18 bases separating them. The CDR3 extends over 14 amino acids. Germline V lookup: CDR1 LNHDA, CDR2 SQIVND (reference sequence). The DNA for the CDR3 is TGTGCCAGTAGTATATCAGGGGCCGGGACCCCCCAGTACTTC. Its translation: CASSISGAGTPQYF.

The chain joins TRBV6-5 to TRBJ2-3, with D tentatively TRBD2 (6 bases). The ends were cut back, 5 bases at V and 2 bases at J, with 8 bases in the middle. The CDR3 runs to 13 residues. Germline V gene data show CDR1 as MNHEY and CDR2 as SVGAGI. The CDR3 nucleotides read TGTGCCAGCAGTAGCGGGCCCACAGATACGCAGTATTTT. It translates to CASSSGPTDTQYF.

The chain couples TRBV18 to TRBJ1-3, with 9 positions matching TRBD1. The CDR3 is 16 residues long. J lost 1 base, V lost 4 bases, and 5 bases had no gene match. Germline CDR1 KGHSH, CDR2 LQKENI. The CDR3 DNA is TGTGCCAGCTCACGAACCGGGACAGGGTCTGGAAACACCATATATTTT. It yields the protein CASSRTGTGSGNTIYF.

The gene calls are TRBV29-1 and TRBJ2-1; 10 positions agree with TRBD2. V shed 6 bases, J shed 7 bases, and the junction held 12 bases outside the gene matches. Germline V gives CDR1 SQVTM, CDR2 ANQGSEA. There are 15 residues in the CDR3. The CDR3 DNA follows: TGCAGCGTCACAAAAGGTAGCGGGAGGACTAATGAGCAGTTCTTC. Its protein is CSVTKGSGRTNEQFF.

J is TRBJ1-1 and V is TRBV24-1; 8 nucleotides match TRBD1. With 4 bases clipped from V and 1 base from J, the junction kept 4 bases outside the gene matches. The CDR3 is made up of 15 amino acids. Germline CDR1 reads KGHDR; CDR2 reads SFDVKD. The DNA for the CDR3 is TGTGCCACCAGTGACACCGGGACAGGGAACACTGAAGCTTTCTTT. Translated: CATSDTGTGNTEAFF.

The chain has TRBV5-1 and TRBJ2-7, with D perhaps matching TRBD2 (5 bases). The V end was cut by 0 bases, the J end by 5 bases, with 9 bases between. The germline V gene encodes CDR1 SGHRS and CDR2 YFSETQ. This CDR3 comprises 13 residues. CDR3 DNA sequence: TGCGCCAGCAGCTTGGGCCTCGGGGACGAGCAGTACTTC. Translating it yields CASSLGLGDEQYF.

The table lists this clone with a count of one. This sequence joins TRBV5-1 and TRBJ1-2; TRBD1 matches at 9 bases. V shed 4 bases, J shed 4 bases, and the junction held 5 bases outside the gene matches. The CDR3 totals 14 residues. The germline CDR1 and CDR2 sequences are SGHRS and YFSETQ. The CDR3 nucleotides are TGCGCCAGCAGCGGAACGACAGGGGGCTATGGCTACACCTTC. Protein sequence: CASSGTTGGYGYTF.

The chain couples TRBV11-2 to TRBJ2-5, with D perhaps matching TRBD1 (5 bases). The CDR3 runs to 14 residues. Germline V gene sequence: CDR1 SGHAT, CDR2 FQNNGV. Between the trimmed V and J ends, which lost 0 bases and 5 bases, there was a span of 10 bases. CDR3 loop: CASSLEARAETQYF. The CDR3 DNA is TGTGCCAGCAGCTTAGAGGCCAGGGCGGAGACCCAGTACTTC.

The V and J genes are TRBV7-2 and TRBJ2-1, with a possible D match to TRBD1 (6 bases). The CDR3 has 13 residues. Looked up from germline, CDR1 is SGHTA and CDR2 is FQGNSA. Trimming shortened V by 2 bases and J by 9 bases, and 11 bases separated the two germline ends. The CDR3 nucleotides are TGTGCCAGCAGCTTATCGGGCAGGGGTGAGCAGTTCTTC. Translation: CASSLSGRGEQFF.

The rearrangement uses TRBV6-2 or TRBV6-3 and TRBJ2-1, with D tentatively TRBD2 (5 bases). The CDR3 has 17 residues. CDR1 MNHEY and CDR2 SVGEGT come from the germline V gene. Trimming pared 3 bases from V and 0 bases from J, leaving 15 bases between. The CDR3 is CASSYSSSSSSYNEQFF. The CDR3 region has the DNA TGTGCCAGCAGTTATTCGTCTAGCTCGTCCTCCTACAATGAGCAGTTCTTC.

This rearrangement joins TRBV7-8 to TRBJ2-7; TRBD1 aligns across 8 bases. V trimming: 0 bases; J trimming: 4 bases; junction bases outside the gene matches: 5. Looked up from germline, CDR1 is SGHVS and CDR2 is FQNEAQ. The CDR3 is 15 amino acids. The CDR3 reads CASSLARDRRYEQYF. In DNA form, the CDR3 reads TGTGCCAGCAGCTTAGCCCGGGACAGGCGGTACGAGCAGTACTTC.

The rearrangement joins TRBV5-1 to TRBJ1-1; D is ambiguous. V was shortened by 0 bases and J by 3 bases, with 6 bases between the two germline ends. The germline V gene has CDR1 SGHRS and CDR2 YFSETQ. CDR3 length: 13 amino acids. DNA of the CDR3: TGCGCCAGCAGCTTGGTGCGGGACACTGAAGCTTTCTTT. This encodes CASSLVRDTEAFF.

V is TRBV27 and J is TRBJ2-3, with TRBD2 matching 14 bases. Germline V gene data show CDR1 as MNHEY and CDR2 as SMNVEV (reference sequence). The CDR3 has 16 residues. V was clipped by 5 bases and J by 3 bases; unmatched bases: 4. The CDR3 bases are TGTGCCAGCAGTCCCGGGACTAGCGGGAGAACAGATACGCAGTATTTT. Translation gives CASSPGTSGRTDTQYF.

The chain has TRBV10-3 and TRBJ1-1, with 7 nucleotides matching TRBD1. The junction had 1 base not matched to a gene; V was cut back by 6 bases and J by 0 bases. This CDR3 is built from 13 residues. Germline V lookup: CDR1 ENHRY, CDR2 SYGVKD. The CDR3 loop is CAIRQGMNTEAFF. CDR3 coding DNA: TGTGCCATCAGACAGGGGATGAACACTGAAGCTTTCTTT.

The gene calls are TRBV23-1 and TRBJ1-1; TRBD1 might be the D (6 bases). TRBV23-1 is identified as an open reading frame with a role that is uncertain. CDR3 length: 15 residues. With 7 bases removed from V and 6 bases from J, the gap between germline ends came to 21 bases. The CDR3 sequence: CASNWPRGSGAEAFF. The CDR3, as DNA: TGCGCCAGCAATTGGCCTCGTGGGTCAGGGGCTGAAGCTTTCTTT.

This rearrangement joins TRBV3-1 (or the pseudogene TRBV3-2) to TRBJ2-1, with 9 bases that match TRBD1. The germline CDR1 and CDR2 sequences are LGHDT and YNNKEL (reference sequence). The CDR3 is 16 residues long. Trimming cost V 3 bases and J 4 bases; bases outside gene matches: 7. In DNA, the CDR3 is TGTGCCAGCAGCCACCGGGACAGGGCCTATTACAATGAGCAGTTCTTC. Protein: CASSHRDRAYYNEQFF.

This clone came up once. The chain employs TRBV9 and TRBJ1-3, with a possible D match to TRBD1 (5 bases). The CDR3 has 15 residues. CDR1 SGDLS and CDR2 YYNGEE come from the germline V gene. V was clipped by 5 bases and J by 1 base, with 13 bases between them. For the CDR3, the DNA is TGTGCCAGCAGTGTTTCAGGGTTATCTGGAAACACCATATATTTT. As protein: CASSVSGLSGNTIYF.

CDR3 region: CASSAADGSTDTQYF. The CDR3 bases are TGTGCCAGCAGCGCCGCGGATGGGTCCACAGATACGCAGTATTTT. The chain uses TRBV7-6 and TRBJ2-3; D gene uncertain. The CDR3 contains 15 residues. CDR1 and CDR2 (germline): SGHVS, FNYEAQ. Trimming removed 5 bases from V and 2 bases from J, with 14 bases in between.